The present entry profiles one T cell receptor beta chain with its context. What this receptor recognizes is not known. One base away there is no much larger clone; base qualities are not given. This specimen belongs to a study of blood T cells in healthy people across ages (dated by TCRdb to the mid-2010s). The study in broad terms: In model experiments, template switching captured roughly one uniquely barcoded TCR beta cDNA molecule for every two T cells. The study measured age-related changes in TCR beta repertoire diversity using deep sequencing normalized with unique cDNA molecular identifiers. Donors were grouped into four age groups: young (average 16 years), middle-aged (39), aged (around 60) and long-lived (just over 80). Using the same blood draw, the study looked at two additional independent replicas of 1 million unique cDNA reads for two donors, one aged 18 to 30 and the other aged 80 or older. Donors of different ages were randomly distributed across sequencing lanes to avoid experimental bias. Broad study findings and their caveats: As age increased, observed TCR beta diversity per million T cells dropped in a roughly linear way, and a significant reduction was already evident by age 40. The CMV infection status of donors was not known, potentially confounding age-related changes in expanded clonotypes. Estimates of total diversity based on one million sequenced T cells were regarded as lower bounds and as underestimates. Bulk unsorted PBMC profiling prevented conclusive comparison of naive and antigen-experienced compartments. Compared with the aged group, the long-lived group had more naive CD4+ T cells, fewer expanded clones and increased TCR diversity, suggesting age selection. A strong correlation was found between observed TCR beta diversity and the percentage of naive T cells measured by flow cytometry.

The library was made by 5' RACE. Instrument used: Illumina HiSeq 2500. The second PCR ran for about 6 to 12 cycles and used a J-beta primer mix along with a sample-barcoded 5' primer. A unique molecular identifier was introduced onto each TCR beta cDNA molecule by a template-switch 5' adaptor carrying 12 random nucleotides. At least 2.5 million CDR3-containing paired-end reads were obtained from each sample. All of the RNA was converted into first-strand cDNA using the Mint cDNA synthesis kit, with a TRBC-specific oligonucleotide serving as the primer. Following uracil-DNA glycosylase treatment, a first 18-cycle PCR with universal primers M1SS and BC2_uni_R was performed on all cDNA. Per the authors' processing: For normalization, 1 million high-quality reads were randomly selected from each sample, with every read carrying a distinct molecular identifier. Reads sharing molecular identifiers were discarded rather than binned into consensus sequences. MiTCR, run with a Q25 quality threshold and the strictest error-elimination algorithm, handled CDR3 identification, clonotype clustering and error correction. A nonparametric unseen species model using Euler transformation provided a lower-bound estimate of total TCR beta diversity. TCRdb trimmed the raw reads at Q25, called clones with MiXCR and kept productive beta chains. Identical CDR3 proteins give one entry, which carries the most common genes and DNA. The V and J calls, along with clone size, are taken from TCRdb and not from the paper's own processing. The sample has more than 800,000 distinct CDR3 sequences on record, 40% to 55% of them singletons. The ten largest clones capture approximately 17% of the sample.

The roughly 42 donors, aged about 6 to 90 years, were systemically healthy Caucasian individuals from Russia. Around 10 milliliters of peripheral blood were drawn from each donor into EDTA-treated Vacutainer tubes. Ficoll-Paque density-gradient centrifugation was used to isolate PBMCs, with at least 7 million obtained per sample. Trizol reagent was used to extract total RNA from PBMCs, with at least 5.5 micrograms per sample. The percentages of naive CD45RAhigh/CD27high T cells were determined by flow cytometry on a PBMC aliquot from every donor. The CDR3, cysteine through phenylalanine, is 12 amino acids long. Only the CDR3 DNA is retained, 36 bases long and in frame from the first base. Based on the germline V gene (reference sequence), the CDR1 and CDR2 sequences are LGHDT and YNNKEL. V is reduced by 4 bases and J by 9 bases, leaving a spacing of 10 bases between them.

The rearrangement combines TRBV3-1 with TRBJ2-1; 5 matching bases give a weak D call of TRBD2. The clonotype comes from a woman aged 60-70 years in good health. Sequencing used blood. CDR3 protein: CASSRPSSEQFF. The DNA sequence follows: TGTGCCAGCAGCCGTCCTAGCTCTGAGCAGTTCTTC.